The 26 T cell receptor beta chains listed next were all sequenced from one sample in a study of control samples from healthy donors and cancer patients. Libraries were prepared by immunoSEQ multiplex PCR; TCRdb keeps only in-frame clonotypes and omits some of them. The sample comprises over 100,000 clones, around 88% of which are singletons, and around 3.3% rests with the top ten. The sequencing input was blood. The receptors come from a middle-aged man in good health.

This clone is classed as medium-sized. The chain links TRBV5-5 to TRBJ1-5; a possible D gene is TRBD1 (5 bases). The germline CDR1 and CDR2 sequences are SGHKS and YYEKEE (reference sequence). The CDR3 has 14 residues. With 3 bases removed from V and 2 bases from J, the gap between germline ends came to 9 bases. The CDR3 loop is CASSSRDGNQPQHF. CDR3 DNA sequence: TGTGCCAGCAGCTCCCGGGACGGCAATCAGCCCCAGCATTTT.

CDR3 loop: CASSEAAGRSPPLHF. For the CDR3, the DNA is TGTGCCAGCAGTGAAGCGGCAGGGCGATCCCCACCCCTCCACTTT. This sequence joins TRBV2 and TRBJ1-6; TRBD1 is a possible D gene (5 bases). The CDR3 runs 15 residues. Trimming shortened V by 0 bases and J by 11 bases, and 14 bases separated the two germline ends. Per the germline V gene, CDR1 is SNHLY and CDR2 is FYNNEI.

The V and J genes are TRBV24-1 and TRBJ2-3; D remains ambiguous. Trimming cost V 1 base and J 4 bases, with 14 bases left between them. CDR1 and CDR2 (germline): KGHDR, SFDVKD. CDR3 size: 16 residues. The DNA for the CDR3 is TGTGCCACCAGTGATTTTGGCGCAGGAACTCCAGATACGCAGTATTTT. Translation gives CATSDFGAGTPDTQYF.

The chain carries TRBV7-6 and TRBJ2-1; 8 positions match TRBD1. The CDR3 contains 13 residues. Germline-derived CDR1 and CDR2 are SGHVS and FNYEAQ. With V trimmed by 3 bases and J by 10 bases, 5 bases remained unmatched. CDR3 region: CASSFTQGDEQFF. The CDR3 coding sequence is TGTGCCAGCAGCTTTACACAGGGGGACGAGCAGTTCTTC.

The chain combines TRBV20-1 with TRBJ1-2; 7 positions match TRBD1. V was pared by 5 bases and J by 8 bases, with 5 bases of the junction left unmatched. CDR3 length: 11 residues. Germline CDR1 DFQATT, CDR2 SNEGSKA (reference sequence). The CDR3 is CSAYTGDGYTF. The CDR3 DNA reads as TGCAGTGCTTACACAGGGGACGGCTACACCTTC.

This clone was recorded once. CDR3 in amino acids: CASSQDRENTEAFF. CDR3 nucleotides: TGCGCCAGCAGCCAAGATCGGGAGAACACTGAAGCTTTCTTT. V gene TRBV4-3 combines with J gene TRBJ1-1; D remains unclear. The CDR3 contains 14 residues. Trimming shortened V by 0 bases and J by 1 base, and 6 bases separated the two germline ends. The germline V gene encodes CDR1 LGHNA and CDR2 YSLEER.

This chain connects TRBV3-1 (or the pseudogene TRBV3-2) to TRBJ2-6, with D tentatively TRBD2 (6 bases). In germline, CDR1 is LGHDT, CDR2 YNNKEL (reference sequence). Trimming left V 1 base short and J 3 bases short, with 7 bases between. There are 15 residues in the CDR3. CDR3 sequence: CASSQGRGGANVLTF. The CDR3 nucleotides are TGTGCCAGCAGCCAAGGGAGGGGTGGGGCCAACGTCCTGACTTTC.

The gene calls are TRBV3-1 (or the pseudogene TRBV3-2) and TRBJ1-1, with D hard to call. This CDR3 has 12 residues. Trimming took 4 bases from V and 7 from J, leaving 10 bases between them. Germline CDR1 reads LGHDT; CDR2 reads YNNKEL (reference sequence). The CDR3 sequence: CASSRRTDEAFF. CDR3 DNA: TGTGCCAGCAGCCGAAGGACGGATGAAGCTTTCTTT.

This CDR3 is CASSPGAGNRMNTEAFF. DNA of the CDR3: TGTGCCAGCAGCCCTGGGGCGGGGAACAGGATGAACACTGAAGCTTTCTTT. This chain links TRBV7-9 with TRBJ1-1, with D tentatively TRBD1 (5 bases). Germline V gene data show CDR1 as SEHNR and CDR2 as FQNEAQ (reference sequence). V was cut by 5 bases and J by 0 bases, with 19 bases left in between. The CDR3 consists of 17 residues.

V and J are TRBV7-2 and TRBJ2-5; 8 nucleotides match TRBD2. The CDR3 contains 14 residues. Germline assignment: CDR1 SGHTA and CDR2 FQGNSA. The trim removed 5 bases at V and 3 bases at J, leaving 5 bases unmatched. The CDR3 reads CASSPSGGKETQYF. The CDR3 nucleotides are TGTGCCAGCAGCCCGAGCGGGGGCAAAGAGACCCAGTACTTC. The variable domain in full, completed from reference TRBV7-2 and TRBJ2-5, reads GAGVSQSPSNKVTEKGKDVELRCDPISGHTALYWYRQSLGQGLEFLIYFQGNSAPDKSGLPSDRFSAERTGGSVSTLTIQRTQQEDSAVYLCASSPSGGKETQYFGPGTRLLVL.

Here the CDR3 reads CASSMGPGINSPLHF. The CDR3 coding sequence is TGTGCCAGTAGTATGGGGCCAGGAATCAATTCACCCCTCCACTTT. The rearrangement links TRBV19 to TRBJ1-6; weak D call: TRBD1 (5 bases). Looked up from germline, CDR1 is LNHDA and CDR2 is SQIVND (reference sequence). Trimming removed 3 bases at V and 7 bases at J, with 13 bases between. This CDR3 is 15 amino acids long.

The gene calls are TRBV2 and TRBJ2-7; D gene ambiguous. CDR3 length equals 12 residues. The V gene lost 4 bases and the J gene lost 1 base, with 5 bases spanning the gap. Germline V gene lookup returns CDR1 SNHLY and CDR2 FYNNEI. The CDR3 region has the DNA TGTGCCAGCAGTGTGGGTTCCTACGAGCAGTACTTC. Protein: CASSVGSYEQYF.

This sequence joins TRBV25-1 and TRBJ1-2; 9 nucleotides match TRBD1. Germline V CDR1 and CDR2: MGHDK, SYGVNS. The CDR3 sequence is 18 residues long. V lost 4 bases, J lost 4 bases, and 16 bases stayed unmatched. The CDR3 loop reads CASSASGTGRPRSYGYTF. The CDR3 bases are TGTGCCAGCAGTGCTTCCGGGACAGGGAGGCCCCGGAGCTATGGCTACACCTTC.

This chain uses TRBV5-4 with TRBJ2-5; a possible D gene is TRBD2 (7 bases). The CDR3 loop spans 15 amino acids. Germline V lookup: CDR1 SGHNT, CDR2 YYREEE (reference sequence). With 3 bases removed from V and 5 bases from J, the gap between germline ends came to 17 bases. The CDR3 nucleotides read TGTGCCAGCAGCTATGGAGGGGGGGCAGGGGAGACCCAGTACTTC. Protein product: CASSYGGGAGETQYF.

The chain uses TRBV3-1 (or the pseudogene TRBV3-2) and TRBJ1-2; D unclear. Trimming took 0 bases from V and 3 from J, leaving 11 bases between them. The CDR3 is 15 amino acids. Germline V lookup: CDR1 LGHDT, CDR2 YNNKEL (reference sequence). The DNA for the CDR3 is TGTGCCAGCAGCCAAGACGGCAAGCTCCACTATGGCTACACCTTC. This sequence encodes CASSQDGKLHYGYTF.

The chain joins TRBV5-4 to TRBJ2-1; TRBD2 agrees at 12 bases. The CDR3 runs to 16 residues. The J segment lost 6 bases and the V segment lost 0 bases, leaving 4 bases of the junction unmatched. In germline, CDR1 is SGHNT, CDR2 YYREEE (reference sequence). DNA for the CDR3: TGTGCCAGCAGCTTGGGGGGACTAGCGGGCACCAATGAGCAGTTCTTC. Protein sequence: CASSLGGLAGTNEQFF. The whole variable domain, filled in from reference TRBV5-4 and TRBJ2-1, reads ETGVTQSPTHLIKTRGQQVTLRCSSQSGHNTVSWYQQALGQGPQFIFQYYREEENGRGNFPPRFSGLQFPNYSSELNVNALELDDSALYLCASSLGGLAGTNEQFFGPGTRLTVL.

The chain carries TRBV18 and TRBJ2-1; tentatively, D is TRBD2 (6 bases). Germline V gene data show CDR1 as KGHSH and CDR2 as LQKENI. V lost 3 bases and J lost 5, with 14 bases in between. CDR3 length: 15 amino acids. CDR3 residues: CASSPVGGRNNEQFF. For the CDR3, the DNA is TGTGCCAGCTCACCTGTTGGGGGGAGGAACAATGAGCAGTTCTTC.

This chain connects TRBV6-5 to TRBJ1-5, with TRBD1 matching 8 bases. This CDR3 has 15 amino acids. Germline V lookup: CDR1 MNHEY, CDR2 SVGAGI. V gave up 7 bases and J gave up 2 bases; unmatched junction bases: 7. Written as DNA, the CDR3 is TGTGCCAGCACCCCAGGGGGCGCGGGCAATCAGCCCCAGCATTTT. It specifies CASTPGGAGNQPQHF.

The rearrangement uses TRBV14 and TRBJ2-6; no reliable D call. CDR3 length equals 19 residues. CDR1 and CDR2 from the germline V gene are SGHDN and FVKESK. V was cut by 0 bases and J by 0 bases, with 15 bases left in between. The CDR3 loop reads CASSQDSPTEDSGANVLTF. The CDR3, as DNA: TGTGCCAGCAGCCAAGATTCCCCGACGGAAGACTCTGGGGCCAACGTCCTGACTTTC. The variable domain in full, completed from reference TRBV14 and TRBJ2-6, reads EAGVTQFPSHSVIEKGQTVTLRCDPISGHDNLYWYRRVMGKEIKFLLHFVKESKQDESGMPNNRFLAERTGGTYSTLKVQPAELEDSGVYFCASSQDSPTEDSGANVLTFGAGSRLTVL.

This CDR3 is CASSTRTDTQYF. For the CDR3, the DNA is TGTGCCAGCAGCACCCGCACAGATACGCAGTATTTT. The V and J genes are TRBV3-1 (or the pseudogene TRBV3-2) and TRBJ2-3; D unclear. Deletions cut 5 bases from V and 1 base from J, with 4 bases between. The CDR3 loop spans 12 amino acids. The germline CDR1 and CDR2 sequences are LGHDT and YNNKEL (reference sequence).

This CDR3 reads CASSQDRKGARGSYEQYF. CDR3 nucleotide sequence: TGTGCCAGCAGCCAAGATCGGAAGGGGGCGCGTGGATCCTACGAGCAGTACTTC. The rearrangement links TRBV3-1 (or the pseudogene TRBV3-2) to TRBJ2-7; 7 bases map to TRBD1. The CDR3 is 18 amino acids. Trimming took 0 bases from V and 1 from J; bases not matched to a gene: 12. The germline V gene has CDR1 LGHDT and CDR2 YNNKEL (reference sequence).

In regard to this clone: The same CDR3 is also encoded by other DNA sequences in this sample. The chain uses TRBV30 and TRBJ1-1, with 8 bases that match TRBD1. Germline CDR1 is GTSNPN and CDR2 is SVGIG (reference sequence). This CDR3 has 13 residues. The V and J ends lost 3 bases and 1 base, in that order; junction bases with no gene match: 1. The CDR3 is CAWSGQGNTEAFF. The CDR3 coding sequence is TGTGCCTGGAGCGGACAGGGGAACACTGAAGCTTTCTTT.

The J gene is TRBJ2-2, the V gene TRBV12-5; 10 bases align to TRBD1. CDR3 length: 17 residues. Per the germline V gene, CDR1 is LGHNT and CDR2 is FRNRAP. V shed 0 bases, J shed 1 base, and the junction held 2 bases outside the gene matches. The CDR3 reads CASGLVRTGGNTGELFF. CDR3 nucleotides: TGTGCTAGTGGTTTGGTACGGACAGGGGGGAACACCGGGGAGCTGTTTTTT.

This clone was picked up one time. The CDR3 DNA follows: TGTGCCAGCAGCCTCGGGGGGGGCCGGGTCACAGATACGCAGTATTTT. Translation: CASSLGGGRVTDTQYF. The chain combines TRBV7-9 with TRBJ2-3; TRBD2 agrees at 8 bases. This CDR3 is 16 amino acids long. Germline V gene lookup returns CDR1 SEHNR and CDR2 FQNEAQ (reference sequence). Losses at the gene ends were 5 bases for V and 2 bases for J; bases not matched to a gene: 9.

In this sample, this clone turned up a few times. The CDR3 sequence is CASSDTGGTTEAFF. The DNA of the CDR3 is TGCGCCAGCAGCGATACAGGGGGTACCACTGAAGCTTTCTTT. The chain carries TRBV5-1 and TRBJ1-1; 8 nucleotides match TRBD1. Germline-derived CDR1 and CDR2 are SGHRS and YFSETQ. The J segment lost 4 bases and the V segment lost 4 bases, leaving 6 bases of the junction unmatched. This CDR3 is 14 amino acids long.

The V and J genes are TRBV7-9 and TRBJ1-1, with 7 bases lining up with TRBD1. Germline trimming cut 5 bases from V and 0 bases from J; bases unmatched to any gene: 15. The CDR3 is made up of 18 amino acids. The germline V gene encodes CDR1 SEHNR and CDR2 FQNEAQ (reference sequence). CDR3 nucleotides: TGTGCCAGCAGCCCCTTTAGGAACAGGGGTGGTTTGAACACTGAAGCTTTCTTT. As protein: CASSPFRNRGGLNTEAFF.